This T cell receptor (beta chain) was sequenced for a study of shared clonotypes between healthy human individuals. The study, taken as a whole, reports: The sole specimen, blood, was sampled, and tissue repertoires likely differ.

In the case of this clone: The antigen is unknown. Other DNA sequences of this sample code for an identical CDR3.

The CD4+ fraction was divided into a CD45RA+ naive subset and a CD45RA-negative memory subset. TCRdb's table, derived via immunoSEQ multiplex PCR, lists solely in-frame clones and lacks some. The sample has some 2,500,000 clones; approximately 93% are singletons. The TCR originated in a man younger than 35 in good health. Some clones in this sample may be carry-over from other donors' samples. Sequences were obtained from naive CD4+ T cells from PBMCs. Subset noted: CD45RA+ positively selected.

CDR3 protein: CASSLGRVAGSSYEQYF. The CDR3 nucleotides read TGCGCCAGCAGCTTGGGGCGGGTAGCGGGAAGCTCCTACGAGCAGTACTTC. This sequence joins TRBV5-1 and TRBJ2-7, with 8 bases that match TRBD2. This CDR3 is 17 amino acids long. Germline V gives CDR1 SGHRS, CDR2 YFSETQ. The V segment lost 0 bases and the J segment 0 bases; nucleotides outside the gene matches: 8.